This T cell receptor (beta chain) stems from a study of T cell responses to AZD1222 COVID-19 vaccine (TCRdb year 2021). A note on the overall study: AZD1222 recipients whose second dose came at about 4 weeks and those whose second dose came at about 12 weeks were combined into one group, since spike-specific TCR depth and breadth did not differ between the two schedules. Enrollment into the trials was organized by age into subgroups of 18-55, 56-69 and 70-plus years, and those subgroups contained about 160, 30 and 59 TCR-sequenced participants, respectively. A total of just over 230 trial participants underwent TCR sequencing, of whom about 210 received two doses of AZD1222 and some 26 received two doses of the MenACWY control vaccine. What the authors observed across the whole study: Nearly half of unique spike-specific TCRs reportedly recognized epitopes outside regions mutated in the B.1.351 and B.1.1.7 variants. Most participants were white British and females outnumbered males, and the authors suggested that clonal diversity may have been underestimated. Because no day 14 peak-response samples were available, the repertoires could be characterized only after the peak T cell response. In the small 56-69-year group, the increase in depth fell short of significance, most likely because of low power. Conclusions about previously exposed vaccinees are limited, since just 6 or 7 AZD1222 recipients were seropositive for SARS-CoV-2 at baseline. After two AZD1222 doses, both the breadth and the depth of spike-specific TCRs were significantly higher than at day 0 and than in MenACWY recipients. The whole spike protein was spanned by vaccine-associated CD4 TCRs, and dominant responses were seen in regions 160-218 and 743-854.

The meaning of the sample's time point label: baseline before first vaccination. Vaccinee samples came from UK trials COV001 and COV002, including a single-blind randomized controlled phase 2/3 trial of AZD1222 (ChAdOx1 nCoV-19) in healthy adults. For TCRbeta chain sequencing, PBMC samples from trial participants were taken at day 0 and at day 28 after the second dose. The germline V gene gives CDR1 as MDHEN and CDR2 as SYDVKM. The trim is 9 bases for V and 1 base for J, with a gap of 9 bases between the germline ends. The CDR3 covers 13 residues, taking in both the cysteine and the phenylalanine. The kept DNA is CDR3 alone, 39 bases in frame from the first base. The CDR3 regions of human TCRbeta chains were analyzed by immunosequencing. On the study's bioinformatics: TCRs in the repertoires were compared against a reference library of SARS-CoV-2-specific TCRs that had been generated with the MIRA antigen-specificity platform. Breadth was defined as the fraction of unique TCRs that were SARS-CoV-2-associated, and depth was defined as the fraction of total T cells that were SARS-CoV-2-associated. Using the MIRA data, every spike-specific TCR was mapped to the spike region that the TCR reacted to and assigned to either a CD4 or a CD8 class. Log10-transformed breadth and depth values were compared by one-way ANOVA with Sidak's multiple comparisons tests. This immuneACCESS table, as held by TCRdb, lists in-frame sequences with V and J called but not all clones. Of the missing ones, under half trace to an unresolved V gene in checked studies; the others have no known cause. V and J calls and clone size are given by that table; D and trimming were obtained from the DNA. Across this sample there are about 130,000 clones, with about 92% seen only once. The ten largest account for approximately 2% of the sample.

The count of this clone is one. This receptor's antigen is unknown. No qualities accompany the bases; no much larger clone lies one base away. The chain employs TRBV28 and TRBJ2-2; the D gene remains uncertain. The material was peripheral blood, obtained on day 0 of AZD1222 vaccination. This clonotype originated in an adult in good health. The base sequence is TGTGCCAGTCGGACCGAGAACACCGGGGAGCTGTTTTTT. This encodes CASRTENTGELFF.